The next 11 T cell receptor beta chains were all read from a single sample in a study of blood T cell repertoires in COVID-19. The protocol was immunoSEQ multiplex PCR, while the TCRdb copy is restricted to in-frame clones and leaves out a portion. The sample comprises under 250,000 clones, almost 85% of which are singletons, and approximately 5.1% rests with the top ten. Sequences were obtained from peripheral blood. These receptor sequences come from a man aged 50 or older with COVID-19, enrolled during active disease.

The rearrangement uses TRBV5-1 and TRBJ2-3; 10 bases are a match to TRBD2. J gave up 2 bases and V 4 bases, and 4 bases lay outside the gene matches. This CDR3 spans 15 amino acids. Looked up from germline, CDR1 is SGHRS and CDR2 is YFSETQ. CDR3 amino acids: CASSKLAGFTDTQYF. The DNA of the CDR3 is TGCGCCAGCAGCAAACTAGCGGGGTTCACAGATACGCAGTATTTT.

This chain uses TRBV3-1 (or the pseudogene TRBV3-2) with TRBJ1-1, with a weak D call TRBD1 (5 bases). Germline CDR1 is LGHDT and CDR2 is YNNKEL (reference sequence). V was cut by 4 bases and J by 2 bases, with 8 bases left in between. The CDR3 has 13 residues. Written as DNA, the CDR3 is TGTGCCAGCAGCCCGGACATTAACACTGAAGCTTTCTTT. It translates to CASSPDINTEAFF.

This sequence joins TRBV9 and TRBJ2-7, with a possible D match to TRBD2 (5 bases). CDR3 length equals 14 residues. CDR1 and CDR2 from the germline V gene are SGDLS and YYNGEE. Trimming took 0 bases from V and 5 from J, leaving 12 bases between them. CDR3 sequence (DNA): TGTGCCAGCAGCGTAGGAGGGTATTCGGACGAGCAGTACTTC. This gives the protein CASSVGGYSDEQYF.

The V gene is TRBV3-1 (or the pseudogene TRBV3-2), the J gene TRBJ2-7, with a weak D call TRBD2 (5 bases). V shed 1 base and J shed 5 bases, with 15 bases lying between them. CDR3 length equals 15 residues. The germline CDR1 and CDR2 sequences are LGHDT and YNNKEL (reference sequence). Here the CDR3 reads CASSQGLTRAHEQYF. Written as DNA, the CDR3 is TGTGCCAGCAGCCAAGGGCTGACGAGGGCCCACGAGCAGTACTTC.

This clone has a single count. The chain carries TRBV11-3 and TRBJ2-1; 7 bases align to TRBD1. This CDR3 region has 15 residues. V lost 4 bases to trimming and J lost 6 bases; unmatched junction nucleotides: 9. Germline lookup yields CDR1 SGHNT and CDR2 YENEEA. The CDR3: CASSSHRGQSNEQFF. In DNA form, the CDR3 reads TGTGCCAGCAGCTCTCACAGGGGCCAATCCAATGAGCAGTTCTTC.

The genes are TRBV7-2 and TRBJ2-7, with TRBD1 matching 7 bases. After removal of 1 base from V and 4 bases from J, the junction contained 4 bases not matched to a gene. Germline values: CDR1 SGHTA, CDR2 FQGNSA. The CDR3 length is 14 residues. The CDR3 here is CASSLGTGLYEQYF. The DNA for the CDR3 is TGTGCCAGCAGCTTAGGGACAGGCCTTTACGAGCAGTACTTC.

V and J are TRBV7-2 and TRBJ1-4; no definite D call. Trimming took 1 base from V and 3 from J, leaving 9 bases between them. The CDR3 spans 15 residues. In germline, CDR1 is SGHTA, CDR2 FQGNSA. CDR3 DNA: TGTGCCAGCAGCTTAGATGGGCAGCCTAATGAAAAACTGTTTTTT. This translates into CASSLDGQPNEKLFF.

This clone came up a few times. The V gene is TRBV4-3, the J gene TRBJ1-3; no firm D call. CDR1 and CDR2 from the germline V gene are LGHNA and YSLEER. Between the trimmed V and J ends, which lost 0 bases and 9 bases, there was a span of 12 bases. The CDR3 has 14 amino acids. The CDR3 nucleotides are TGCGCCAGCAGCCAAGATATTTTGGCAACCACCATATATTTT. Its protein product is CASSQDILATTIYF.

DNA of the CDR3: TGTGCCAGCAGCCAAGAGGCGGGGAGTGAACTGTTTTTT. This encodes CASSQEAGSELFF. The chain has TRBV4-2 and TRBJ1-4; no reliable D call. CDR3 length equals 13 residues. CDR1 LGHNA and CDR2 YNFKEQ come from the germline V gene. V shed 0 bases and J shed 12 bases, with 11 bases lying between them.

This chain joins TRBV5-6 and TRBJ1-2; D is unclear. The CDR3 is 12 residues long. CDR1 is SGHDT and CDR2 is YYEEEE in the germline V gene. V was cut by 4 bases and J by 3 bases, with 7 bases left in between. The CDR3 spells CASSQNDYGYTF. The CDR3, as DNA: TGTGCCAGCAGCCAGAATGACTATGGCTACACCTTC. The full variable domain, completed using reference TRBV5-6 and TRBJ1-2, is DAGVTQSPTHLIKTRGQQVTLRCSPKSGHDTVSWYQQALGQGPQFIFQYYEEEERQRGNFPDRFSGHQFPNYSSELNVNALLLGDSALYLCASSQNDYGYTFGSGTRLTVV.

The V call is TRBV29-1, the J call TRBJ2-2; no clear D gene. Germline lookup yields CDR1 SQVTM and CDR2 ANQGSEA. The CDR3 spans 14 residues. The V and J ends lost 6 bases and 3 bases respectively, with 14 bases between them. The CDR3 sequence: CSVQRMSDTGELFF. CDR3 DNA sequence: TGCAGCGTCCAGCGAATGAGCGACACCGGGGAGCTGTTTTTT.